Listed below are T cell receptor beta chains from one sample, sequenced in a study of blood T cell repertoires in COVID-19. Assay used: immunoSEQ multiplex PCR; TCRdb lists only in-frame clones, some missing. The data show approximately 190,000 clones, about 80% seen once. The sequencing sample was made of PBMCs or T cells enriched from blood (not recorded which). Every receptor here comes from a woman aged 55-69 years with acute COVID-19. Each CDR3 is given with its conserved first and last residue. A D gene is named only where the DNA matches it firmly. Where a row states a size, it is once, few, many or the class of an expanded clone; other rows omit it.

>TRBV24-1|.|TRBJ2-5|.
TGTGCCACCAGTGATTTGCGGGAGACCCAGTACTTC
CATSDLRETQYF
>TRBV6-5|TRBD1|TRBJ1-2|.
TGTGCCAGCAGCCAACAGGGGTTCTATGGCTACACCTTC
CASSQQGFYGYTF
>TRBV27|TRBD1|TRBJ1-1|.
TGTGCCAGCAGTTCACTCGACAGGGTGAAAGCTTTCTTT
CASSSLDRVKAFF
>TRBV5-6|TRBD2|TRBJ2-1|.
TGTGCCAGCAGCTGGGGAAGCGGGCTAGCGGGGGGGGCCTACAATGAGCAGTTCTTC
CASSWGSGLAGGAYNEQFF
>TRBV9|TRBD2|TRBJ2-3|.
TGTGCCAGCAGCGCGACTAGCGGGACAAGGACAGATACGCAGTATTTT
CASSATSGTRTDTQYF
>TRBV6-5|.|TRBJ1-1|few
TGTGCCAGCAGCACCCTTGGACTCAACACTGAAGCTTTCTTT
CASSTLGLNTEAFF
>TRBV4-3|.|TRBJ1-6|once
TGCGCCAGCAGCCAAGAAGAGGCCACACCCCTCCACTTT
CASSQEEATPLHF
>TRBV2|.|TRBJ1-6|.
TGTGCCAGCATGAGGGACACTACTTCCTCCTATAATTCACCCCTCCACTTT
CASMRDTTSSYNSPLHF
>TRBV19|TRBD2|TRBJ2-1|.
TGTGCCAGTAGCGTTAGCGGGGGGCCGTACAATGAGCAGTTCTTC
CASSVSGGPYNEQFF
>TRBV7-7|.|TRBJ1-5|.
TGTGCCAGCAGCTTAGCCTTACCTAACCAGCCCCAGCATTTT
CASSLALPNQPQHF
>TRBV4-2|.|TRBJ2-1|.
TGTGCCAGCAGCCAGCCGCCCCCTAGCGCCCCCAATGAGCAGTTCTTC
CASSQPPPSAPNEQFF
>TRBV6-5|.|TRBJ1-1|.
TGTGCCAGCTCAGGGCCAGCTGAAGCTTTCTTT
CASSGPAEAFF
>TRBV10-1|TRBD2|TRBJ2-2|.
TGCGCCAGCAGGTCTTGGACTAGCGGGGAGTCTTCCGGGGAGCTGTTTTTT
CASRSWTSGESSGELFF
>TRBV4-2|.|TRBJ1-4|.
TGTGCCAGCAGCCAAGAACCAGGGAAGGGTGAAAAACTGTTTTTT
CASSQEPGKGEKLFF
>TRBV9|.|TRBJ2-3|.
TGTGCCAGCAGCGTAACCCGCGCTAGCGACTACACAGATACGCAGTATTTT
CASSVTRASDYTDTQYF
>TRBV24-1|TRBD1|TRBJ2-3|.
TGTGCCACCAGTGACATACTCGGACGGGACAGGGGGCGAACAGATACGCAGTATTTT
CATSDILGRDRGRTDTQYF
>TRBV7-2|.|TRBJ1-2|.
TGTGCCAGCAGCGCGGGGACTGTTAACTATGGCTACACCTTC
CASSAGTVNYGYTF
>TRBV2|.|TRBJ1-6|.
TGTGCCAGCAGGGAACTCAGGGCGAATAATTCACCCCTCCACTTT
CASRELRANNSPLHF
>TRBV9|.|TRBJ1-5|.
TGTGCCAGCAGCCCCTCGGGGGGGGCTGGCCAGCCCCAGCATTTT
CASSPSGGAGQPQHF
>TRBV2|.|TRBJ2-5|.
TGTGCCAGCAGTGATCTTGCAGGATTAGAGACCCAGTACTTC
CASSDLAGLETQYF
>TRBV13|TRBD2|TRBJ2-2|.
TGTGCCAGCAGCTTAGAAGCGGGAGTCAACACCGGGGAGCTGTTTTTT
CASSLEAGVNTGELFF
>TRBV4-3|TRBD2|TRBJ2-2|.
TGCGCCAGCAGCCAAGAGGGACTAGCGTACACCGGGGAGCTGTTTTTT
CASSQEGLAYTGELFF
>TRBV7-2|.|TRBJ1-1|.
TGTGCCAGCAGGCCTGGGGCAAGGACTGAAGCTTTCTTT
CASRPGARTEAFF
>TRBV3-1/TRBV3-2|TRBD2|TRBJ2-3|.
TGTGCCAGCAGCCATTCCCCAGCGGGGGGCTTCGAGGGAAGCACAGATACGCAGTATTTT
CASSHSPAGGFEGSTDTQYF
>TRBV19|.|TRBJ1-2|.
TGTGCCAGTAGTATTCTACCGGGGGATGGCTACACCTTC
CASSILPGDGYTF
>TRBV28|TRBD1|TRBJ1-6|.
TGTGCCAGCACCCTCCCATATAGGACAGGGGCCTATAATTCACCCCTCCACTTT
CASTLPYRTGAYNSPLHF
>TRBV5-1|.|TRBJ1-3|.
TGCGCCAGCAGCCGGGGATCTGGAAACACCATATATTTT
CASSRGSGNTIYF
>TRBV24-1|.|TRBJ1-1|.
TGTGCCACCAGTGATGGGGGTGGAGGGTGGAACACTGAAGCTTTCTTT
CATSDGGGGWNTEAFF
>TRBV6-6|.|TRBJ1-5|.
TGTGCCAGCAGTTACGTGGAGTCGCAGTATCAGCCCCAGCATTTT
CASSYVESQYQPQHF
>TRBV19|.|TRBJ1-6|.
TGTGCCAGTAGTAAGGTCGGGACACCCCTCCACTTT
CASSKVGTPLHF
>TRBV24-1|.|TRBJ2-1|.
TGTGCCACCGCGAAGGGGGAATCCTCCTACAATGAGCAGTTCTTC
CATAKGESSYNEQFF
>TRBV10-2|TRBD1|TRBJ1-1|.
TGCGCCAGCACAAACAGGGGGACTGAAGCTTTCTTT
CASTNRGTEAFF
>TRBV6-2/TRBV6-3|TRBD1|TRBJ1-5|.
TGTGCCAGCAGCACGGACAGGGGGGGTCAGCCCCAGCATTTT
CASSTDRGGQPQHF
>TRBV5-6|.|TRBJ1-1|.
TGTGCCAGCAGCTCAGGCCGGAACACTGAAGCTTTCTTT
CASSSGRNTEAFF
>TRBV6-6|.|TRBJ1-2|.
TGTGCCAGCAGTAGGAGCGGACGGCCGGATACCTATGGCTACACCTTC
CASSRSGRPDTYGYTF
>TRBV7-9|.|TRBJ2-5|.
TGTGCCAGCAGCTTATGGGAACAGGGCGGGGAGACCCAGTACTTC
CASSLWEQGGETQYF
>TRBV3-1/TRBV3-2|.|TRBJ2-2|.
TGTGCCAGCAGCCTTCGCAGAGGCACCGGGGAGCTGTTTTTT
CASSLRRGTGELFF